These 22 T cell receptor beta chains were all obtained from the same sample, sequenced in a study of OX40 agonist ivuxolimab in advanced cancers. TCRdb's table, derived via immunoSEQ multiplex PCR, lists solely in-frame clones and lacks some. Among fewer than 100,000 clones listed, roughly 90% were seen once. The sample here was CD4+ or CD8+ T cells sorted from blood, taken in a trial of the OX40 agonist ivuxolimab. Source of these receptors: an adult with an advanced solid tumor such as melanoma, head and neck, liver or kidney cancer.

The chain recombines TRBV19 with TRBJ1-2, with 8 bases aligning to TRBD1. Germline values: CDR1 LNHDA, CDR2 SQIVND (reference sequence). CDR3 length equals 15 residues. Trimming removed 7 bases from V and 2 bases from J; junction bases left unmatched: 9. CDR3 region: CASTRAGGLNYGYTF. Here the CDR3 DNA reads TGTGCCAGTACCCGGGCAGGGGGCCTCAACTATGGCTACACCTTC.

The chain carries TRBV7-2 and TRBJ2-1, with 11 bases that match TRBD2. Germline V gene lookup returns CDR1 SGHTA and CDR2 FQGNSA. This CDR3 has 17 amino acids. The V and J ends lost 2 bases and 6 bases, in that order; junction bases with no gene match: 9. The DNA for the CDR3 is TGTGCCAGCAGCTTACGGCGAACCGGGACTAGCGGCAATGAGCAGTTCTTC. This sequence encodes CASSLRRTGTSGNEQFF.

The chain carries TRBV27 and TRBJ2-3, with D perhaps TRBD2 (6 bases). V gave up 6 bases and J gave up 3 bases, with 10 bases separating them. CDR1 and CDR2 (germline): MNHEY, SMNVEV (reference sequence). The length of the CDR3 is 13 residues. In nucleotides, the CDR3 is TGTGCCAGCAGCCGAGGAGGGACAGATACGCAGTATTTT. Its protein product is CASSRGGTDTQYF.

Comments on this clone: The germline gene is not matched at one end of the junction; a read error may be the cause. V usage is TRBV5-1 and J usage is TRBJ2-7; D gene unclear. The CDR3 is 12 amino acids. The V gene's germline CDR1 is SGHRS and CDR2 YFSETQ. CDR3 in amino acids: CASSLDGYEQYF. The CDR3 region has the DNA TGTGCCAGCAGCTTGGACGGCTACGAGCAGTACTTC.

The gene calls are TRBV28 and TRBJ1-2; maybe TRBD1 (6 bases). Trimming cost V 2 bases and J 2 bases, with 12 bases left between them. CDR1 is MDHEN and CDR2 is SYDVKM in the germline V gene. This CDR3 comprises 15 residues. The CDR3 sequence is CASSLGGRVNYGYTF. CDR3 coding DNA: TGTGCCAGCAGTTTAGGGGGCCGAGTGAACTATGGCTACACCTTC.

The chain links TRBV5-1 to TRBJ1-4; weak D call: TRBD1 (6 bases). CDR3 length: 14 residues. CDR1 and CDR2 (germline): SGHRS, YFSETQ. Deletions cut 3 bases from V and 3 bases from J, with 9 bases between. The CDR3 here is CASSSQGPNEKLFF. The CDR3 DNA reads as TGCGCCAGCAGCTCACAGGGACCTAATGAAAAACTGTTTTTT.

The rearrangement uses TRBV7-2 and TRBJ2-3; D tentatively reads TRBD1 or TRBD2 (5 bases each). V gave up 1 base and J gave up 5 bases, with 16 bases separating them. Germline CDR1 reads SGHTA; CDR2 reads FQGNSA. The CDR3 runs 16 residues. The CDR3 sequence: CASSLGSGRRVDTQYF. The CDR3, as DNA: TGTGCCAGCAGCTTAGGTTCGGGGCGAAGGGTAGATACGCAGTATTTT.

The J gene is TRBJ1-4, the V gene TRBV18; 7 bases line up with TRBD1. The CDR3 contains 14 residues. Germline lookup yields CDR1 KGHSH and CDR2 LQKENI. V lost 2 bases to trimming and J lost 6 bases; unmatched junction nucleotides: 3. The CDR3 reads CASSPAGGYEKLFF. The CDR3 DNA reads TGTGCCAGCTCACCAGCAGGGGGGTATGAAAAACTGTTTTTT. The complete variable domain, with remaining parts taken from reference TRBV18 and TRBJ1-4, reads NAGVMQNPRHLVRRRGQEARLRCSPMKGHSHVYWYRQLPEEGLKFMVYLQKENIIDESGMPKERFSAEFPKEGPSILRIQQVVRGDSAAYFCASSPAGGYEKLFFGSGTQLSVL.

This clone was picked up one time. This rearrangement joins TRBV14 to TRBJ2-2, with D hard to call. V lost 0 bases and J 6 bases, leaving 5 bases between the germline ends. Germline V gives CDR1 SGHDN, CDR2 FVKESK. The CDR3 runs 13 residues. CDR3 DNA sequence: TGTGCCAGCAGCCAAGATTGGTCCGGGGAGCTGTTTTTT. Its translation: CASSQDWSGELFF. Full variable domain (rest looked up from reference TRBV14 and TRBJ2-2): EAGVTQFPSHSVIEKGQTVTLRCDPISGHDNLYWYRRVMGKEIKFLLHFVKESKQDESGMPNNRFLAERTGGTYSTLKVQPAELEDSGVYFCASSQDWSGELFFGEGSRLTVL.

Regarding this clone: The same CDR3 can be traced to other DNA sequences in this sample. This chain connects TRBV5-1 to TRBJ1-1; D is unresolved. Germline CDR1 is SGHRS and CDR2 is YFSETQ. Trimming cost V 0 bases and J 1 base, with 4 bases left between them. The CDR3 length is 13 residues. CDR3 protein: CASSLAPNTEAFF. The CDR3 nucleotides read TGCGCCAGCAGCTTGGCTCCGAACACTGAAGCTTTCTTT.

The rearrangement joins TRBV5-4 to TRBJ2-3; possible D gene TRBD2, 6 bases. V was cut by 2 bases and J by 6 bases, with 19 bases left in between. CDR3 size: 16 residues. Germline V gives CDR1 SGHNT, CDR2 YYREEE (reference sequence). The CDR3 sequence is CASSFGGPLDGDTQYF. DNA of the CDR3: TGTGCCAGCAGCTTCGGGGGACCCCTGGACGGGGATACGCAGTATTTT.

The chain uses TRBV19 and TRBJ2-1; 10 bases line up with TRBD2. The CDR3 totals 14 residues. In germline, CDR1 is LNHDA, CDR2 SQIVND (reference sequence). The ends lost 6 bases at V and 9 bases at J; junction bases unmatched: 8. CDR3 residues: CASSWTSGRSEQFF. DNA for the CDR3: TGTGCCAGTAGCTGGACTAGCGGCCGGAGTGAGCAGTTCTTC.

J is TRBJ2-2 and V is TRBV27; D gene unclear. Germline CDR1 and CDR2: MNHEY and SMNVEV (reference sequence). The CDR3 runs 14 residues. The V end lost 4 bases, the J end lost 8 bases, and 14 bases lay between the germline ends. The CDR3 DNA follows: TGTGCCAGCAGTTCTTCACACAGCTGGGGGGAGCTGTTTTTT. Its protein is CASSSSHSWGELFF.

CDR3 amino acids: CASSVAMPSQQFF. In nucleotides, the CDR3 is TGTGCCAGCAGCGTAGCCATGCCCTCACAGCAGTTCTTC. The chain is built from TRBV9 and TRBJ2-1; D not resolved. Germline CDR1 is SGDLS and CDR2 is YYNGEE. The CDR3 consists of 13 residues. The V and J ends lost 0 bases and 11 bases respectively, with 12 bases between them.

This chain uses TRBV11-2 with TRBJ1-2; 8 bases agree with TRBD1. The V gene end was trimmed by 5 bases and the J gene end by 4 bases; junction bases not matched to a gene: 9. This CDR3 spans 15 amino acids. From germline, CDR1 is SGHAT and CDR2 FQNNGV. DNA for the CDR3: TGTGCCAGCAGCAAGATATCGACAGGGGCCTATGGCTACACCTTC. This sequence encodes CASSKISTGAYGYTF.

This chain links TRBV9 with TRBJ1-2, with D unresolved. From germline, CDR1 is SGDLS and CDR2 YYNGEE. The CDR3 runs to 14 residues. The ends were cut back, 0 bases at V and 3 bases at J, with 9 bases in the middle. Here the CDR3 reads CASSVARTDYGYTF. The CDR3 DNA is TGTGCCAGCAGCGTAGCAAGGACTGACTATGGCTACACCTTC.

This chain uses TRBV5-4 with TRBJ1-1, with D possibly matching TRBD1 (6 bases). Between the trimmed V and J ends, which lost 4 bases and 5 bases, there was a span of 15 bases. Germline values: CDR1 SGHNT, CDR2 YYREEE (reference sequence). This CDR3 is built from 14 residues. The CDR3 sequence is CASSRARGGTEAFF. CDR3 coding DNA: TGTGCCAGCAGCCGCGCAAGGGGGGGGACTGAAGCTTTCTTT.

The CDR3 DNA reads as TGTGCCAGCAGCTTCTGGGCAGATCAGCCCCAGCATTTT. Translated, it gives CASSFWADQPQHF. The V call is TRBV5-8, the J call TRBJ1-5; D call uncertain. Trimming cost V 2 bases and J 5 bases, with 8 bases left between them. Germline V gene data show CDR1 as SGHTS and CDR2 as YDEGEE. The CDR3 has 13 amino acids.

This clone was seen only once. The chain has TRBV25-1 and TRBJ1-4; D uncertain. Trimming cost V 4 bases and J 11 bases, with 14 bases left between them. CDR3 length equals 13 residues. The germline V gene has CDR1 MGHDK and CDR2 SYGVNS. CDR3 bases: TGTGCCAGCAGTGGGGGTTTTTTGGGGAAACTGTTTTTT. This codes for CASSGGFLGKLFF.

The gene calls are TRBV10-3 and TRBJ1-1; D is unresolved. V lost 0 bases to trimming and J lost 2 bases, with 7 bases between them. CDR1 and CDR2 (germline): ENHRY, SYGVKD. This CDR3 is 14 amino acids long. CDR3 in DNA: TGTGCCATCAGTGAGTCGTGGGGAAACACTGAAGCTTTCTTT. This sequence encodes CAISESWGNTEAFF.

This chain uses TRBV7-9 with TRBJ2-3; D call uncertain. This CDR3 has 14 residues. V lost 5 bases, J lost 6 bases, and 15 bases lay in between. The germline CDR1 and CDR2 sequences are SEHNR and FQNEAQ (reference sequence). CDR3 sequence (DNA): TGTGCCAGCAGCCCGCCGGACGGGCGGGATACGCAGTATTTT. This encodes CASSPPDGRDTQYF.

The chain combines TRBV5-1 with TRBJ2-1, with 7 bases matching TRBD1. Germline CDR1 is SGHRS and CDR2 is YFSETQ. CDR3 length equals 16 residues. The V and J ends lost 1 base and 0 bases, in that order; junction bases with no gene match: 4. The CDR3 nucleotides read TGCGCCAGCAGCTTGATGACAGGGAGCTCCTACAATGAGCAGTTCTTC. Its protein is CASSLMTGSSYNEQFF. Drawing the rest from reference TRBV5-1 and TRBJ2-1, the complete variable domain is KAGVTQTPRYLIKTRGQQVTLSCSPISGHRSVSWYQQTPGQGLQFLFEYFSETQRNKGNFPGRFSGRQFSNSRSEMNVSTLELGDSALYLCASSLMTGSSYNEQFFGPGTRLTVL.